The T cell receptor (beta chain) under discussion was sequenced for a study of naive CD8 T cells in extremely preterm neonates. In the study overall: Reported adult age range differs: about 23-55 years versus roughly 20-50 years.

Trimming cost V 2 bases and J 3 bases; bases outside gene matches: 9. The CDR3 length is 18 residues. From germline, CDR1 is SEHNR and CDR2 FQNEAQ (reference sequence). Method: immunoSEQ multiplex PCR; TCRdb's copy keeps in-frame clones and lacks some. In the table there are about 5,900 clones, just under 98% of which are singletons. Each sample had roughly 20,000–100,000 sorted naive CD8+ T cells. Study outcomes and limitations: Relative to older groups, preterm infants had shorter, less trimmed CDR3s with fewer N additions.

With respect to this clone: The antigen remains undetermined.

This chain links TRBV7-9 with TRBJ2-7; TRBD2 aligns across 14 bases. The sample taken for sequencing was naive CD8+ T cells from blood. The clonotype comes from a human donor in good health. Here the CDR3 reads CASSLPIGTSGSFYEQYF. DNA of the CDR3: TGTGCCAGCAGCTTACCCATTGGGACTAGCGGGAGCTTCTACGAGCAGTACTTC.